The 31 T cell receptor beta chains reported below all come from one sample, sequenced in a study of STAT3 mutations in large granular lymphocyte leukemia. Study-wide points: Every T-cell large granular lymphocyte leukemia patient had at least one immunodominant TCR beta clonotype.

Their target antigens are unknown. Profiling relied on immunoSEQ multiplex PCR, and the TCRdb table lists in-frame clones only, not all of them. This sample has approximately 10,000 clones, with around nine tenths found just once. Sequences were obtained from peripheral blood mononuclear cells. All receptors derive from a man aged 60 to 69 with T-cell large granular lymphocyte leukemia. Some clones in this sample may be carry-over from other donors' samples.

The CDR3 sequence: CASSRERTTYYGYTF. CDR3 DNA: TGTGCCAGCAGCCGAGAGAGGACGACGTATTATGGCTACACCTTC. The chain combines TRBV5-5 with TRBJ1-2; D not resolved. The V and J ends lost 4 bases and 5 bases respectively, with 18 bases between them. Germline V CDR1 and CDR2: SGHKS, YYEKEE (reference sequence). The CDR3 extends over 15 amino acids.

This clone has only one observation. This chain uses TRBV5-6 with TRBJ1-4; D unclear. The germline V gene encodes CDR1 SGHDT and CDR2 YYEEEE. The CDR3 extends over 13 amino acids. V gave up 5 bases and J gave up 3 bases, with 8 bases separating them. This chain's CDR3 is CASSPGANEKLFF. CDR3 in DNA: TGTGCCAGCAGTCCCGGGGCTAATGAAAAACTGTTTTTT.

This chain joins TRBV6-1 and TRBJ1-1; D is undetermined. V was trimmed by 1 base and J by 1 base, leaving 7 bases between them. CDR1 and CDR2 from the germline V gene are MNHNS and SASEGT. CDR3 length: 14 amino acids. The CDR3 here is CASSEGPGNTEAFF. The DNA of the CDR3 is TGTGCCAGCAGTGAAGGCCCGGGGAACACTGAAGCTTTCTTT.

This clone was detected only once. The genes are TRBV6-1 and TRBJ2-2, with TRBD2 matching over 7 bases. CDR1 is MNHNS and CDR2 is SASEGT in the germline V gene. Trimming at V came to 4 bases and at J to 6 bases, leaving 14 bases not matched to a gene. CDR3 size: 17 residues. In DNA, the CDR3 is TGTGCCAGCAGTGCCGGGGCGAGCGGGAAGGTATCCGGGGAGCTGTTTTTT. It is translated as CASSAGASGKVSGELFF.

For the CDR3, the DNA is TGTGCCAGCAGCTCTCAACGTGAAGGTAGCTCAAGTGAGCAGTTCTTC. This encodes CASSSQREGSSSEQFF. V is TRBV7-2 and J is TRBJ2-1, with no clear D. The CDR3 totals 16 residues. Germline lookup yields CDR1 SGHTA and CDR2 FQGNSA. The V end lost 4 bases, the J end lost 9 bases, and 22 bases lay between the germline ends. Full variable domain (remainder filled in from reference TRBV7-2 and TRBJ2-1): GAGVSQSPSNKVTEKGKDVELRCDPISGHTALYWYRQSLGQGLEFLIYFQGNSAPDKSGLPSDRFSAERTGGSVSTLTIQRTQQEDSAVYLCASSSQREGSSSEQFFGPGTRLTVL.

The CDR3 DNA sequence: TGTGCCAGCAGCGTAGCTGGACAGTGGGATGAAAAACTGTTTTTT. Residues: CASSVAGQWDEKLFF. V and J are TRBV9 and TRBJ1-4, with D tentatively TRBD1 (6 bases). CDR1 and CDR2 (germline): SGDLS, YYNGEE. Deletions cut 0 bases from V and 6 bases from J, with 12 bases between. The CDR3 extends over 15 amino acids.

The chain uses TRBV5-1 and TRBJ2-1; possible D gene TRBD2, 6 bases. The germline V and J ends were trimmed by 1 base and 9 bases, with 8 bases remaining between them. The CDR3 extends over 12 amino acids. CDR1 SGHRS and CDR2 YFSETQ come from the germline V gene. This chain's CDR3 is CASSLTSTEQFF. The CDR3 DNA reads TGCGCCAGCAGCTTGACTAGCACTGAGCAGTTCTTC.

The CDR3 DNA sequence: TGCGCCAGCAGAACAGGGGTGAACACTGAAGCTTTCTTT. Residues: CASRTGVNTEAFF. The V gene is TRBV5-1, the J gene TRBJ1-1, with TRBD1 matching over 7 bases. Trimming removed 5 bases from V and 0 bases from J; junction bases left unmatched: 1. Germline V CDR1 and CDR2: SGHRS, YFSETQ. The CDR3 is 13 residues long.

The gene calls are TRBV5-8 and TRBJ2-1, with 11 positions matching TRBD2. CDR3 length: 14 amino acids. The germline V gene encodes CDR1 SGHTS and CDR2 YDEGEE. V trimming: 8 bases; J trimming: 6 bases; junction bases outside the gene matches: 7. The CDR3: CASRLAGGGNEQFF. For the CDR3, the DNA is TGTGCCAGTAGGCTAGCGGGAGGAGGCAATGAGCAGTTCTTC.

The J gene is TRBJ2-3, the V gene TRBV6-1; 8 nucleotides match TRBD2. CDR1 is MNHNS, CDR2 SASEGT, per germline. This CDR3 contains 15 residues. Trimming removed 0 bases from V and 2 bases from J; junction bases left unmatched: 1. The CDR3 bases are TGTGCCAGCAGTGAAGCACTAGCGGCCACAGATACGCAGTATTTT. It codes for CASSEALAATDTQYF.

The rearrangement uses TRBV19 and TRBJ2-5, with D unclear. CDR1 LNHDA and CDR2 SQIVND come from the germline V gene (reference sequence). The CDR3 extends over 11 amino acids. V shed 6 bases and J shed 6 bases, with 8 bases lying between them. CDR3 sequence: CASSFKKTQYF. CDR3 nucleotides: TGTGCCAGTAGCTTCAAGAAGACCCAGTACTTC.

The V call is TRBV29-1, the J call TRBJ2-1, with 13 bases aligning to TRBD2. The CDR3 runs to 14 residues. The junction had 6 bases not matched to a gene; V was cut back by 5 bases and J by 8 bases. Germline-derived CDR1 and CDR2 are SQVTM and ANQGSEA. DNA of the CDR3: TGCAGCGTTAGGACTAGCGGGAGCGGGGATGAGCAGTTCTTC. Protein sequence: CSVRTSGSGDEQFF.

The V and J genes are TRBV7-3 and TRBJ1-1; 7 bases match TRBD1. The V segment lost 5 bases and the J segment 11 bases; nucleotides outside the gene matches: 11. The CDR3 has 13 residues. CDR1 is SGHTA and CDR2 is FQGTGA in the germline V gene. The CDR3 DNA is TGTGCCAGCAGCCCTACCCGGACAGGCGGGGCTTTCTTT. This translates into CASSPTRTGGAFF.

This rearrangement joins TRBV27 to TRBJ1-5; D is ambiguous. The CDR3 is made up of 15 amino acids. Germline CDR1 is MNHEY and CDR2 is SMNVEV (reference sequence). The V end lost 2 bases, the J end lost 2 bases, and 10 bases lay between the germline ends. CDR3 sequence: CASSLNDGRNQPQHF. The CDR3 DNA reads TGTGCCAGCAGTTTAAATGACGGACGCAATCAGCCCCAGCATTTT.

This chain joins TRBV13 and TRBJ2-7, with 7 bases aligning to TRBD1. CDR1 PRHDT and CDR2 FYEKMQ come from the germline V gene (reference sequence). The CDR3 has 15 residues. With V trimmed by 0 bases and J by 1 base, 3 bases remained unmatched. CDR3 region: CASSLGLGQSYEQYF. The CDR3 DNA reads TGTGCCAGCAGCTTAGGGCTGGGACAGTCCTACGAGCAGTACTTC. The whole variable domain, remainder taken from reference TRBV13 and TRBJ2-7, is AAGVIQSPRHLIKEKRETATLKCYPIPRHDTVYWYQQGPGQDPQFLISFYEKMQSDKGSIPDRFSAQQFSDYHSELNMSSLELGDSALYFCASSLGLGQSYEQYFGPGTRLTVT.

The V and J genes are TRBV6-1 and TRBJ2-5; the match to TRBD2 covers 12 bases. The V segment lost 10 bases and the J segment 4 bases; nucleotides outside the gene matches: 7. The CDR3 is 14 residues long. From germline, CDR1 is MNHNS and CDR2 SASEGT. In DNA form, the CDR3 reads TGTGCCATTCCTCTAGCGGGAGGGTTAGAGACCCAGTACTTC. Its translation: CAIPLAGGLETQYF.

The genes are TRBV7-9 and TRBJ2-4; D gene ambiguous. The germline V gene has CDR1 SEHNR and CDR2 FQNEAQ (reference sequence). V was pared by 3 bases and J by 13 bases, with 13 bases between. The CDR3 is 12 amino acids. The CDR3 DNA is TGTGCCAGCAGCTTTGGCGCCGATCTACAGTACTTC. Encoded protein: CASSFGADLQYF.

The V and J genes are TRBV12-5 and TRBJ2-7; possible D gene TRBD1, 5 bases. CDR1 is LGHNT and CDR2 is FRNRAP in the germline V gene. Trimming removed 2 bases from V and 2 bases from J, with 16 bases in between. The CDR3 is made up of 16 amino acids. The CDR3 coding sequence is TGTGCTAGTGGTTTGCCACAAGGGGCACGGACCTACGAGCAGTACTTC. Translated, it gives CASGLPQGARTYEQYF.

This clone was recorded a few times. CDR3 sequence: CASSFNYNEQFF. The CDR3, as DNA: TGTGCCAGCAGCTTTAATTATAATGAGCAGTTCTTC. The V and J genes are TRBV7-9 and TRBJ2-1, with D uncertain. The V end lost 3 bases, the J end lost 7 bases, and 7 bases lay between the germline ends. CDR1 and CDR2 from the germline V gene are SEHNR and FQNEAQ (reference sequence). The CDR3 spans 12 residues.

The CDR3 here is CASSLGGQGETQYF. CDR3 in DNA: TGTGCCAGCAGCTTAGGGGGGCAGGGGGAGACCCAGTACTTC. The chain couples TRBV7-3 to TRBJ2-5; D possibly matches TRBD1 or TRBD2 (6 bases each). Germline CDR1 SGHTA, CDR2 FQGTGA. The CDR3 sequence is 14 residues long. The V end lost 2 bases, the J end lost 5 bases, and 12 bases lay between the germline ends.

This sequence joins TRBV5-4 and TRBJ2-1; D is unclear. Germline assignment: CDR1 SGHNT and CDR2 YYREEE (reference sequence). Trimming removed 2 bases at V and 10 bases at J, with 7 bases between. This CDR3 region has 11 residues. The chain's CDR3 is CASSLRGEQFF. The CDR3 DNA sequence: TGTGCCAGCAGCTTACGTGGGGAGCAGTTCTTC.

This CDR3 is CASRLTGKETQYF. CDR3 sequence (DNA): TGTGCCAGCAGGTTAACGGGGAAGGAGACCCAGTACTTC. The chain combines TRBV6-5 with TRBJ2-5; TRBD2 is a possible D gene (5 bases). This CDR3 spans 13 amino acids. Germline CDR1 and CDR2: MNHEY and SVGAGI. Trimming pared 6 bases from V and 5 bases from J, leaving 13 bases between.

The CDR3 region is CASSLAHTGTIEDNEQFF. The CDR3 bases are TGTGCCAGCAGCTTAGCCCATACCGGGACCATCGAGGACAATGAGCAGTTCTTC. The chain has TRBV11-3 and TRBJ2-1, with D perhaps TRBD1 or TRBD2 (5 bases each). CDR1 and CDR2 (germline): SGHNT, YENEEA. This CDR3 has 18 amino acids. Between the trimmed V and J ends, which lost 1 base and 5 bases, there was a span of 21 bases.

The chain combines TRBV30 with TRBJ2-2; D gene ambiguous. The CDR3 is made up of 13 amino acids. The germline gives CDR1 GTSNPN, CDR2 SVGIG (reference sequence). The ends were cut back, 4 bases at V and 6 bases at J, with 12 bases in the middle. The CDR3 region has the DNA TGTGCCTGGAACTTATGGTATGCCGGGGAGCTGTTTTTT. As protein: CAWNLWYAGELFF.

The V call is TRBV28, the J call TRBJ1-1, with 7 bases that match TRBD1. Germline assignment: CDR1 MDHEN and CDR2 SYDVKM. V shed 5 bases, J shed 4 bases, and the junction held 13 bases outside the gene matches. This CDR3 comprises 16 residues. The CDR3: CASSPWDSRAGTEAFF. Written as DNA, the CDR3 is TGTGCCAGCAGTCCCTGGGACAGCAGGGCGGGCACTGAAGCTTTCTTT.

This clone was counted once. The chain employs TRBV29-1 and TRBJ2-7; 7 nucleotides align to TRBD1. The V segment lost 2 bases and the J segment 1 base; nucleotides outside the gene matches: 8. The CDR3 runs 15 residues. Germline CDR1 and CDR2: SQVTM and ANQGSEA. This CDR3 is CSVELGQLASYEQYF. The DNA for the CDR3 is TGCAGCGTTGAACTGGGACAGCTAGCTTCCTACGAGCAGTACTTC.

The V and J genes are TRBV7-9 and TRBJ2-7, with D perhaps assigned TRBD1 or TRBD2 (7 bases each). The CDR3 extends over 14 amino acids. V dropped 5 bases and J dropped 1 base, with 12 bases sitting between them. CDR1 and CDR2 (germline): SEHNR, FQNEAQ (reference sequence). Here the CDR3 DNA reads TGTGCCAGCAGCCCCCAGGGGGGGTCCTACGAGCAGTACTTC. Its translation is CASSPQGGSYEQYF.

The V gene is TRBV6-6, the J gene TRBJ1-3; D remains ambiguous. Trimming took off 0 bases at V and 5 bases at J, with 8 bases between the two ends. The germline gives CDR1 MNHNY, CDR2 SVGAGI (reference sequence). The CDR3 length is 14 residues. CDR3 residues: CASSYSGLRNTIYF. CDR3 nucleotide sequence: TGTGCCAGCAGTTACTCCGGACTCCGAAACACCATATATTTT.

The chain has TRBV6-5 and TRBJ2-3; D is unresolved. The V gene lost 7 bases and the J gene lost 1 base, with 15 bases spanning the gap. The CDR3 consists of 15 residues. Per germline, CDR1 MNHEY and CDR2 SVGAGI. CDR3 nucleotides: TGTGCCAGCACCGAAGGGATGGTTGGCACAGATACGCAGTATTTT. It specifies CASTEGMVGTDTQYF.

The chain employs TRBV5-6 and TRBJ1-2; D remains ambiguous. The V end lost 4 bases, the J end lost 0 bases, and 16 bases lay between the germline ends. The germline gives CDR1 SGHDT, CDR2 YYEEEE. The CDR3 is 16 residues long. CDR3 sequence reads: CASSPGLPGANYGYTF. The CDR3 bases are TGTGCCAGCAGCCCAGGACTCCCCGGCGCTAACTATGGCTACACCTTC.

This chain links TRBV13 with TRBJ2-2; no reliable D call. The V gene lost 0 bases and the J gene lost 4 bases, with 6 bases spanning the gap. Germline V gene sequence: CDR1 PRHDT, CDR2 FYEKMQ (reference sequence). CDR3 length: 14 amino acids. CDR3 in DNA: TGTGCCAGCAGCTTAGGGGAATCCACCGGGGAGCTGTTTTTT. The encoded protein is CASSLGESTGELFF.